This TCR beta chain came from a study of blood T cell repertoires in COVID-19. The germline gives CDR1 MNHEY, CDR2 SVGEGT. The V and J ends lost 5 bases and 6 bases, in that order; junction bases with no gene match: 6. This CDR3 is 15 amino acids long. Original handling: Reference gene primers were amplified, and this amplification served to estimate nucleated cell counts. Here immunoSEQ multiplex PCR was the method, and the copy in TCRdb shows in-frame clones only, minus some. V and J calls and clone size are copied from that table; D and trimming were computed from the DNA. The table shows approximately 240,000 clones, with 75% to 90% occurring only once.

The rearrangement joins TRBV6-2 or TRBV6-3 to TRBJ2-7, with 14 bases identical to TRBD2. The sequence derives from a woman aged 18-30 years in a cohort exposed to, infected with or recovered from COVID-19 (not recorded which). Material: PBMCs or T cells enriched from blood (not recorded which). CDR3 DNA: TGTGCCAGCAGTCAACTTGGACTAGCGGGAGGCGAGCAGTACTTC. Translation gives CASSQLGLAGGEQYF.